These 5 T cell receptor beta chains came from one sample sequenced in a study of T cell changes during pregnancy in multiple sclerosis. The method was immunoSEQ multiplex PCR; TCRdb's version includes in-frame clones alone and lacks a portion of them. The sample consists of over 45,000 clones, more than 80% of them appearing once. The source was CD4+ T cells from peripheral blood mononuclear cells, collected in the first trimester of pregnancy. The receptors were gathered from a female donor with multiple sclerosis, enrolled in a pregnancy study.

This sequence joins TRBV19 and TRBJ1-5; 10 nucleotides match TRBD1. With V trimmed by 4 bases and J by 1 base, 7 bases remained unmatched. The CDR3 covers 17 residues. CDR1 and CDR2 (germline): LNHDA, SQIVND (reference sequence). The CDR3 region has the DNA TGTGCCAGTAGTACTGGGACAGGGGCCCTGAGCAATCAGCCCCAGCATTTT. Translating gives CASSTGTGALSNQPQHF.

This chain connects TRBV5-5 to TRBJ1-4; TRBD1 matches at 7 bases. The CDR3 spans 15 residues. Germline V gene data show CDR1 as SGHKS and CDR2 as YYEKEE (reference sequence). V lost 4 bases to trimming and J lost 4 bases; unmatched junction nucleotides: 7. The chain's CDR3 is CASSPGGTVNEKLFF. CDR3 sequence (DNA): TGTGCCAGCAGCCCGGGAGGGACAGTTAATGAAAAACTGTTTTTT. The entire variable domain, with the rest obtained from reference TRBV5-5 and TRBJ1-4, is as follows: DAGVTQSPTHLIKTRGQQVTLRCSPISGHKSVSWYQQVLGQGPQFIFQYYEKEERGRGNFPDRFSARQFPNYSSELNVNALLLGDSALYLCASSPGGTVNEKLFFGSGTQLSVL.

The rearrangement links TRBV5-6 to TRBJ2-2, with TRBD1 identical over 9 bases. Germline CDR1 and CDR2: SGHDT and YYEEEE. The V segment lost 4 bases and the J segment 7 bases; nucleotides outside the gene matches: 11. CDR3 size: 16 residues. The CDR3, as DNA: TGTGCCAGCAGCCAGGGACAGGGTCGAAGGGACGGGGAGCTGTTTTTT. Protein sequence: CASSQGQGRRDGELFF.

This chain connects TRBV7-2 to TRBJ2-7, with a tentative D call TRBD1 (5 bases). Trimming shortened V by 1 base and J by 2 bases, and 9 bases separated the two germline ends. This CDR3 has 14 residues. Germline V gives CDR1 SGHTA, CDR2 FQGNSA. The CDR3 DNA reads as TGTGCCAGCAGCTTAGTCTCAGGGACCTACGAGCAGTACTTC. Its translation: CASSLVSGTYEQYF.

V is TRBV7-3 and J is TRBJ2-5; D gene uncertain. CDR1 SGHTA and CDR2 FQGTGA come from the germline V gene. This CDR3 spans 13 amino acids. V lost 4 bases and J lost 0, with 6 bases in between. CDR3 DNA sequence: TGTGCCAGCAGCTCCGGGTACCAAGAGACCCAGTACTTC. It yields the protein CASSSGYQETQYF.